A single T cell receptor (beta chain) is shown here with its context. The antigen it recognizes is unknown. Per-base qualities were not stored, and no clone one base away is much larger. The entire isolated RNA was reverse transcribed using the High Capacity cDNA Reverse Transcription Kit, and thus expressed TCRB transcripts were sequenced. Deep immunoSEQ sequencing was applied to naive, central memory and regulatory T cell samples, giving an average of around 4 million total reads per sample. Sorted cells were lysed in RLT buffer and RNA was extracted with DNase-treated RNeasy Micro or Mini kits, depending on cell number. Each cell subset was processed separately to prevent cross-contamination, with patient and healthy donor samples processed together. Using the immunoSEQ multiplex PCR, TCRB sequences were amplified from cDNA into 87-bp fragments spanning the CDR3 region. Sequencing of the amplicons was done on the Illumina HiSeq platform. Per the source publication's procedure: Synthetic template baselines were used to correct PCR bias computationally, reads within Hamming distance 2 were collapsed together, and singletons that could not be merged were discarded. Reads were aligned against IMGT to assign V, D and J genes, CDR3 length and insertions or deletions at six rearrangement sites. Clonotype counts were normalized to sorted cell number within each subset before computing true diversity and Gini coefficients with the tcR R package. The overlap coefficient, calculated on TCRB nucleotide sequences, was used to measure repertoire sharing. As a proxy for the pre-selection repertoire, out-of-frame TCRB sequences from naive cells were analyzed. This is the immuneACCESS table as TCRdb keeps it, with only in-frame sequences that have V and J called. A part of the clones is gone; compared with another copy, unresolved V genes explain less than half, and the rest is unexplained. The DNA gave D and trimming, while V, J and clone size come from that table. This sample lists more than 250,000 clones; over 11% were detected once. Around 0.016% of the sample is in the top ten clones.

This specimen belongs to a study of beta chain features in type 1 diabetes listed by TCRdb under 2018. In the study overall: No differences in mean age, gender distribution, total cell number or subset yield were found between patients and healthy donors. A total of 85 million to 140 million sorted cells were examined across all samples, and a strong correlation was observed between cell number per subset and RNA yield. The study compared TCRB repertoires of sorted circulating CD4+ T cell subsets between recently diagnosed type 1 diabetes patients and matched healthy donors. Whereas all 30 or so donors provided naive and central memory subsets, regulatory and stem cell-like memory subsets were isolated from just 8 patients and roughly 8 healthy donors.

From each donor, a single peripheral blood sample of 100 to 150 mL on average was drawn into heparinised tubes. Naive, central memory, regulatory and stem cell-like memory CD4+ T cells were sorted on a BD FACSAria II using a panel including CD45RO, CCR7, CD25, CD127, CD95 and CD27. Purity was above 98% for every sorted population. PBMCs were isolated immediately by Lymphoprep density gradient centrifugation and stained directly without culture. Samples were stained and sorted in pairs, with one healthy donor and one patient per experiment, so that batch effects were minimized. Broader findings and caveats from the paper: At VDJ recombination sites, type 1 diabetes patients had fewer insertions and more deleted nucleotides, which implies abnormalities in thymic rearrangement. Because cDNA was sequenced instead of genomic DNA, activated cells with high expression could be over-represented, although the groups did not differ in activation or CD3 levels. Naive, central memory and regulatory TCRB repertoires appeared to be more similar among patients than among healthy donors. PCR might favor shorter templates, but patient and control samples were amplified and corrected together, so any skew would affect both groups equally. A moderate but significant shortening of TCRB CDR3 length was observed in type 1 diabetes patients in all four CD4+ subsets. Because small numbers of individuals were included in the HLA sub-analyses, any influence of HLA type on TCRB rearrangement was left unresolved.

V is shortened by 1 base, J by 2 bases, and the region joining them spans 13 bases. CDR1 and CDR2, looked up from the germline V gene, are SGHDN and FVKESK. From cysteine to phenylalanine, the CDR3 is 16 amino acids long. The entry retains the CDR3 DNA only, 48 bases that are in frame from base 1. Sequenced material: naive CD4+ T cells from blood. The sample's cell subset or site label, in plain terms: true naive CD4+ T cells. The sequence came from a man aged 30 to 45 with type 1 diabetes. The sequence is built from TRBV14 and TRBJ2-3, with a weak D call of TRBD2 (5 bases match). The nucleotide sequence reads TGTGCCAGCAGCCAAGGGCTCCTAGCTAACACAGATACGCAGTATTTT. The resulting protein is CASSQGLLANTDTQYF.